What follows describes a single TCR beta chain. Its antigen is still unknown. Clones were sequenced by immunoSEQ multiplex PCR, and TCRdb holds only the in-frame ones, with some missing. The table has about a million clones, more than 65% seen once. This record comes from a study of shared clonotypes between healthy human individuals. Study-level points and caveats: Apart from blood, nothing was sampled; tissue repertoires likely differ.

The CDR3 runs 17 residues. Germline V lookup: CDR1 MGHRA, CDR2 YSYEKL. J lost 1 base, V lost 8 bases, and 13 bases had no gene match. The receptor was isolated from a man younger than 35 in good health. Sample: memory CD4+ T cells sorted from blood. Subset given: CD45RA-negative fraction. J is TRBJ2-2 and V is TRBV4-1, with 7 bases identical to TRBD2. CDR3 residues: CASSPGGILRNTGELFF. The CDR3 DNA sequence: TGCGCCAGCTCCCCGGGGGGAATTCTAAGGAACACCGGGGAGCTGTTTTTT.